The 18 T cell receptor beta chains given below trace back to one sample, sequenced in a study of cytomegalovirus exposure and HLA in healthy donors. It was with 60 Vbeta and 13 Jbeta primers that the PCR ran. Sequencing was performed with immunoSEQ multiplex PCR; in TCRdb, only in-frame clones are kept and a portion is missing. This table has around 200,000 clones, around 88% appearing once. The sample comprised PBMCs. The receptors come from a woman aged 30 to 39 in good health and CMV-seronegative.

This chain's CDR3 is CASSAGLSNEQFF. CDR3 nucleotide sequence: TGTGCCAGCAGCGCTGGACTATCCAATGAGCAGTTCTTC. The gene calls are TRBV9 and TRBJ2-1, with a weak D call TRBD2 (6 bases). Germline V CDR1 and CDR2: SGDLS, YYNGEE. There are 13 residues in the CDR3. The V and J ends lost 3 bases and 6 bases respectively, with 10 bases between them.

This clone has just a few counts. The V gene is TRBV6-1, the J gene TRBJ1-5, with D uncertain. Per germline, CDR1 MNHNS and CDR2 SASEGT. V was trimmed by 3 bases and J by 3 bases, leaving 9 bases between them. There are 14 residues in the CDR3. The DNA for the CDR3 is TGTGCCAGCAGTGAGTTAATCCTCAATCAGCCCCAGCATTTT. It encodes CASSELILNQPQHF.

This chain uses TRBV25-1 with TRBJ2-2, with D perhaps TRBD1 (5 bases). In germline, CDR1 is MGHDK, CDR2 SYGVNS. The CDR3 has 13 residues. V shed 7 bases and J shed 6 bases, with 12 bases lying between them. CDR3 sequence (DNA): TGTGCCAGCACCCCCCCAGGGCCCGGGGAGCTGTTTTTT. Amino acid sequence: CASTPPGPGELFF.

The chain has TRBV9 and TRBJ2-5; 9 positions match TRBD2. Germline V gene sequence: CDR1 SGDLS, CDR2 YYNGEE. This CDR3 is 14 amino acids long. The ends lost 4 bases at V and 6 bases at J; junction bases unmatched: 7. CDR3 DNA: TGTGCCAGCAGCCCCTCTAGCGGGGCTCAGACCCAGTACTTC. Translated, it gives CASSPSSGAQTQYF. Full variable domain (missing parts from reference TRBV9 and TRBJ2-5): DSGVTQTPKHLITATGQRVTLRCSPRSGDLSVYWYQQSLDQGLQFLIQYYNGEERAKGNILERFSAQQFPDLHSELNLSSLELGDSALYFCASSPSSGAQTQYFGPGTRLLVL.

This sequence joins TRBV25-1 and TRBJ2-7; 7 nucleotides agree with TRBD2. The CDR3 totals 13 residues. Losses at the gene ends were 6 bases for V and 2 bases for J; bases not matched to a gene: 4. CDR1 MGHDK and CDR2 SYGVNS come from the germline V gene. The CDR3 sequence is CASRGGVPYEQYF. The DNA for the CDR3 is TGTGCCAGCAGGGGGGGGGTCCCCTACGAGCAGTACTTC.

The chain employs TRBV4-1 and TRBJ2-4; 16 positions agree with TRBD2. Germline CDR1 is MGHRA and CDR2 is YSYEKL. The CDR3 runs to 16 residues. Trimming removed 4 bases from V and 8 bases from J; junction bases left unmatched: 5. In DNA form, the CDR3 reads TGCGCCAGCAGCCGGGGACTAGCGGGGGGGCCGGACATTCAGTACTTC. This sequence encodes CASSRGLAGGPDIQYF.

The gene calls are TRBV27 and TRBJ1-2; TRBD1 aligns across 8 bases. The CDR3 covers 14 residues. V lost 6 bases, J lost 7 bases, and 10 bases stayed unmatched. The germline V gene encodes CDR1 MNHEY and CDR2 SMNVEV (reference sequence). The DNA for the CDR3 is TGTGCCAGCAGAAGCACAGGGGGATTTCGTGGCTACACCTTC. This gives the protein CASRSTGGFRGYTF.

The genes are TRBV5-1 and TRBJ1-5; TRBD1 matches 7 bases. The CDR3 runs 15 residues. V lost 5 bases and J lost 1; bases outside the gene matches: 6. Germline lookup yields CDR1 SGHRS and CDR2 YFSETQ. CDR3 sequence: CASSNTGESNQPQHF. DNA of the CDR3: TGCGCCAGCAGTAATACAGGGGAGAGCAATCAGCCCCAGCATTTT.

This clone occurred once. V usage is TRBV7-9 and J usage is TRBJ2-3; TRBD2 aligns across 11 bases. This CDR3 comprises 18 residues. CDR1 and CDR2 (germline): SEHNR, FQNEAQ (reference sequence). The V gene end was trimmed by 5 bases and the J gene end by 5 bases; junction bases not matched to a gene: 15. The CDR3 loop is CASSNLLAGAPRGDTQYF. The CDR3 DNA sequence: TGTGCCAGCAGCAACCTACTAGCGGGAGCTCCTCGCGGAGATACGCAGTATTTT.

The chain has TRBV11-2 and TRBJ2-1; 12 bases match TRBD2. This CDR3 is 15 amino acids long. Trimming took 2 bases from V and 8 from J; bases not matched to a gene: 4. Germline CDR1 SGHAT, CDR2 FQNNGV. The CDR3 nucleotides read TGTGCCAGCAGCTTACTAGCGGGAGGGCCCTATGAGCAGTTCTTC. Amino acids: CASSLLAGGPYEQFF.

V gene TRBV28 combines with J gene TRBJ2-5; TRBD2 might be the D (5 bases). With the DNA end fitting TRBJ2-7 better, the J assignment may be wrong. The V gene's germline CDR1 is MDHEN and CDR2 SYDVKM. CDR3 length: 16 amino acids. As DNA, the CDR3 is TGTGCCAGCAGTCTCCGGACTTCCCGACCTACCTACGAGCAGTACTTC. Its protein is CASSLRTSRPTYEQYF.

In its sample, this clone was seen once. The chain employs TRBV2 and TRBJ2-5, with TRBD2 matching 7 bases. Germline V CDR1 and CDR2: SNHLY, FYNNEI. J gave up 5 bases and V 8 bases, and 8 bases lay outside the gene matches. The length of the CDR3 is 13 residues. The CDR3 spells CASRRERGETQYF. The CDR3 DNA reads TGTGCCAGCCGGCGGGAGAGAGGTGAGACCCAGTACTTC.

DNA of the CDR3: TGTGCCAGCAGTTACTCGACTAGCGTGAACACCGGGGAGCTGTTTTTT. Amino acids: CASSYSTSVNTGELFF. This sequence joins TRBV6-5 and TRBJ2-2; TRBD2 aligns across 8 bases. The CDR3 is 16 residues long. In germline, CDR1 is MNHEY, CDR2 SVGAGI. V dropped 0 bases and J dropped 1; count of bases not matched to a gene: 1.

This clone was seen a handful of times. The DNA for the CDR3 is TGTGCCAGCTCACCACCTGGGTGGGGCCAAGGCAATCAGCCCCAGCATTTT. Translation: CASSPPGWGQGNQPQHF. This rearrangement joins TRBV18 to TRBJ1-5; possibly TRBD1 for D (5 bases). CDR3 size: 17 residues. Germline V gives CDR1 KGHSH, CDR2 LQKENI. Trimming left V 0 bases short and J 2 bases short, with 14 bases between.

This sequence joins TRBV28 and TRBJ2-1; TRBD1 agrees at 9 bases. Per germline, CDR1 MDHEN and CDR2 SYDVKM. The CDR3 spans 13 residues. Trimming took 7 bases from V and 7 from J; bases not matched to a gene: 5. CDR3 coding DNA: TGTGCCAGCAACAGGGGGCGCGATAATGAGCAGTTCTTC. Its translation: CASNRGRDNEQFF.

This chain connects TRBV27 to TRBJ1-2; perhaps TRBD1 as D (6 bases). Trimming took 2 bases from V and 4 from J, leaving 17 bases between them. CDR3 length equals 16 residues. The V gene's germline CDR1 is MNHEY and CDR2 SMNVEV (reference sequence). This chain's CDR3 is CASSLKGAQGLYGYTF. CDR3 nucleotides: TGTGCCAGCAGTTTAAAGGGCGCCCAGGGGCTCTATGGCTACACCTTC.

The chain combines TRBV2 with TRBJ1-1; no firm D call. The V end was cut by 6 bases, the J end by 4 bases, with 12 bases between. Germline assignment: CDR1 SNHLY and CDR2 FYNNEI. CDR3 length: 13 amino acids. The CDR3 loop is CASRLERSTEAFF. Written as DNA, the CDR3 is TGTGCCAGCAGGTTAGAGAGGAGCACTGAAGCTTTCTTT.

The rearrangement links TRBV6-1 to TRBJ2-7, with TRBD1 identical over 7 bases. The CDR3 has 15 amino acids. The germline V gene encodes CDR1 MNHNS and CDR2 SASEGT. Losses at the gene ends were 5 bases for V and 0 bases for J; bases not matched to a gene: 7. The CDR3 DNA reads as TGTGCCAGCAGTAGACAGGGAAGCCGCTCCTACGAGCAGTACTTC. Its protein product is CASSRQGSRSYEQYF.